The rows below give T cell receptor beta chains drawn from one sample of a study of blood T cell repertoires in COVID-19. Method: immunoSEQ multiplex PCR; TCRdb's copy keeps in-frame clones and lacks some. This sample has roughly 280,000 clones, with roughly 85% found just once. Sample: peripheral blood. Receptors were obtained from a man between 60 and 75 years old who had recovered from COVID-19. Each CDR3 is given with its conserved first and last residue. D genes are given only for firm matches. The size entry is marked missing in some rows and otherwise reads once, few, many or a size class.

D gene: .; clone size: .; J gene: TRBJ1-1; V gene: TRBV7-8; CDR3 DNA: TGTGCCAGCAGCTTAGCGACAGAATGGCCTGAAGCTTTCTTT; CDR3 protein: CASSLATEWPEAFF
D gene: TRBD2; clone size: .; J gene: TRBJ2-3; V gene: TRBV29-1; CDR3 DNA: TGCAGCGTCCAAACGGGACTAGCGGGGACCACAGATACGCAGTATTTT; CDR3 protein: CSVQTGLAGTTDTQYF
D gene: .; clone size: .; J gene: TRBJ1-1; V gene: TRBV4-1; CDR3 DNA: TGCGCCAGCAGCCGTACTATTAGCCGAATGAACACTGAAGCTTTCTTT; CDR3 protein: CASSRTISRMNTEAFF
D gene: .; clone size: few; J gene: TRBJ2-5; V gene: TRBV2; CDR3 DNA: TGTGCCAGCAGTGAAGGTCTAGCCCAGGAGACCCAGTACTTC; CDR3 protein: CASSEGLAQETQYF
D gene: .; clone size: .; J gene: TRBJ2-7; V gene: TRBV5-1; CDR3 DNA: TGCGCCAGCAGTCCAAGGTCCGGGGAGGACGAGCAGTACTTC; CDR3 protein: CASSPRSGEDEQYF
D gene: .; clone size: .; J gene: TRBJ2-7; V gene: TRBV30; CDR3 DNA: TGTGCCTGGAGTGTAGGGGGGGCTGCCAGCTACGAGCAGTACTTC; CDR3 protein: CAWSVGGAASYEQYF
D gene: .; clone size: .; J gene: TRBJ1-6; V gene: TRBV18; CDR3 DNA: TGTGCCAGCTCACGGGCCGCCGATTCACCCCTCCACTTT; CDR3 protein: CASSRAADSPLHF
D gene: TRBD1; clone size: .; J gene: TRBJ1-2; V gene: TRBV4-1; CDR3 DNA: TGCGCCAGCAGCTCTCGGACAGGAGGCTGGGGCGGCTACACCTTC; CDR3 protein: CASSSRTGGWGGYTF
D gene: .; clone size: .; J gene: TRBJ2-1; V gene: TRBV4-2; CDR3 DNA: TGTGCCAGCAGCCAAGGGACAGACAATGAGCAGTTCTTC; CDR3 protein: CASSQGTDNEQFF
D gene: TRBD1; clone size: .; J gene: TRBJ2-6; V gene: TRBV24-1; CDR3 DNA: TGTGCCACCAGGGGACAGGGATCCGGGGCCAACGTCCTGACTTTC; CDR3 protein: CATRGQGSGANVLTF
D gene: TRBD1; clone size: once; J gene: TRBJ2-5; V gene: TRBV27; CDR3 DNA: TGTGCCAGCAGTCCCCGACAGGGATTGTACCAAGAGACCCAGTACTTC; CDR3 protein: CASSPRQGLYQETQYF
D gene: .; clone size: .; J gene: TRBJ2-2; V gene: TRBV12-5; CDR3 DNA: TGTGCTAGTCTGCGGGATACCGGGGAGCTGTTTTTT; CDR3 protein: CASLRDTGELFF
D gene: .; clone size: .; J gene: TRBJ1-2; V gene: TRBV20-1; CDR3 DNA: TGCAGTGCTAGTGTGACAGGCTATGGCTACACCTTC; CDR3 protein: CSASVTGYGYTF
D gene: .; clone size: once; J gene: TRBJ2-1; V gene: TRBV4-1; CDR3 DNA: TGCGCCAGCAGCCAAGGGGGCGGGAACTCCTACAATGAGCAGTTCTTC; CDR3 protein: CASSQGGGNSYNEQFF
D gene: .; clone size: many; J gene: TRBJ2-1; V gene: TRBV4-2; CDR3 DNA: TGTGCCAGCACCCTGGTCGGGGATTCCATCAATGAGCAGTTCTTC; CDR3 protein: CASTLVGDSINEQFF
D gene: .; clone size: .; J gene: TRBJ1-4; V gene: TRBV30; CDR3 DNA: TGTGCCGTAGGGGCCGGGAGTAATGAAAAACTGTTTTTT; CDR3 protein: CAVGAGSNEKLFF
D gene: .; clone size: .; J gene: TRBJ2-7; V gene: TRBV28; CDR3 DNA: TGTGCCAGCAACCCTAGGGGGGGGCCCTCCTACGAGCAGTACTTC; CDR3 protein: CASNPRGGPSYEQYF
D gene: .; clone size: .; J gene: TRBJ2-1; V gene: TRBV19; CDR3 DNA: TGTGCCAGTAGTATGGGGCAGGGGCTGTCCTACAATGAGCAGTTCTTC; CDR3 protein: CASSMGQGLSYNEQFF
D gene: TRBD2; clone size: .; J gene: TRBJ2-4; V gene: TRBV18; CDR3 DNA: TGTGCCAGCTCACTAGGGACTAGCGGGAAGAGGGACATTCAGTACTTC; CDR3 protein: CASSLGTSGKRDIQYF
D gene: .; clone size: .; J gene: TRBJ1-3; V gene: TRBV13; CDR3 DNA: TGTGCCAGATCATACCCCGTGTTGAGCTCTGGAAACACCATATATTTT; CDR3 protein: CARSYPVLSSGNTIYF
D gene: .; clone size: .; J gene: TRBJ2-3; V gene: TRBV11-2; CDR3 DNA: TGTGCCAGCAGCTTAGCGTTCTTTAGTACGGATACGCAGTATTTT; CDR3 protein: CASSLAFFSTDTQYF
D gene: .; clone size: .; J gene: TRBJ1-5; V gene: TRBV28; CDR3 DNA: TGTGCCAGCAGGCAACAGCCTCAGCCCCAGCATTTT; CDR3 protein: CASRQQPQPQHF
D gene: TRBD2; clone size: .; J gene: TRBJ2-3; V gene: TRBV3-1/TRBV3-2; CDR3 DNA: TGTGCCAGCAGCCAAGAGAATCCCGGACTAGCGGGGATCACAGATACGCAGTATTTT; CDR3 protein: CASSQENPGLAGITDTQYF
D gene: TRBD2; clone size: few; J gene: TRBJ2-5; V gene: TRBV5-1; CDR3 DNA: TGCGCCAGCAGCTCCACCGGGACTACCGCAGCGACCCAGTACTTC; CDR3 protein: CASSSTGTTAATQYF
D gene: TRBD1; clone size: .; J gene: TRBJ2-7; V gene: TRBV6-5; CDR3 DNA: TGTGCCAGCAGCCTCCTCGGGACAGCCTACGAGCAGTACTTC; CDR3 protein: CASSLLGTAYEQYF
D gene: TRBD1; clone size: .; J gene: TRBJ2-1; V gene: TRBV11-3; CDR3 DNA: TGTGCCAGCGGACAGGGCCCCTACAATGAGCAGTTCTTC; CDR3 protein: CASGQGPYNEQFF
D gene: .; clone size: .; J gene: TRBJ2-7; V gene: TRBV19; CDR3 DNA: TGTGCCAGTAGTATTAACGGGACAACCTACGAGCAGTACTTC; CDR3 protein: CASSINGTTYEQYF
D gene: TRBD1; clone size: .; J gene: TRBJ2-5; V gene: TRBV2; CDR3 DNA: TGTGCCAGCAGTGAAGGTGGACAGGGGGAGACCCAGTACTTC; CDR3 protein: CASSEGGQGETQYF
D gene: .; clone size: .; J gene: TRBJ1-1; V gene: TRBV28; CDR3 DNA: TGTGCCAGCAGCCTCCGTCAGGGGCGGAACACTGAAGCTTTCTTT; CDR3 protein: CASSLRQGRNTEAFF
D gene: .; clone size: .; J gene: TRBJ1-2; V gene: TRBV7-9; CDR3 DNA: TGTGCCAGCAGCCAAACGGACGGGAGCTACACCTTC; CDR3 protein: CASSQTDGSYTF
D gene: .; clone size: few; J gene: TRBJ1-5; V gene: TRBV6-2/TRBV6-3; CDR3 DNA: TGTGCCAGCAGCGACCCGGGGGTTCAGCCCCAGCATTTT; CDR3 protein: CASSDPGVQPQHF
D gene: TRBD1; clone size: .; J gene: TRBJ1-1; V gene: TRBV20-1; CDR3 DNA: TGCAGTGCTAGTCCGGGACAGGCAAACACTGAAGCTTTCTTT; CDR3 protein: CSASPGQANTEAFF
D gene: .; clone size: .; J gene: TRBJ1-1; V gene: TRBV19; CDR3 DNA: TGTGCCAGTAAGAGGGACTTGGGCACTGAAGCTTTCTTT; CDR3 protein: CASKRDLGTEAFF
D gene: .; clone size: .; J gene: TRBJ2-1; V gene: TRBV20-1; CDR3 DNA: TGCAGTGCGGCGGAGGGCAATGAGCAGTTCTTC; CDR3 protein: CSAAEGNEQFF
D gene: .; clone size: once; J gene: TRBJ1-4; V gene: TRBV6-5; CDR3 DNA: TGTGCCAGCAGTTACTCGATGTGGAGGGGTAATGAAAAACTGTTTTTT; CDR3 protein: CASSYSMWRGNEKLFF
D gene: TRBD2; clone size: .; J gene: TRBJ2-5; V gene: TRBV3-1/TRBV3-2; CDR3 DNA: TGTGCCAGCAGCCAAGGGCTAGCGGGAGGCCCCGGGACCCAGTACTTC; CDR3 protein: CASSQGLAGGPGTQYF
D gene: TRBD2; clone size: .; J gene: TRBJ2-2; V gene: TRBV15; CDR3 DNA: TGTGCCACCAGCAGAGATCGCGGGGGGCGTCGCGGGGAGCTGTTTTTT; CDR3 protein: CATSRDRGGRRGELFF
D gene: .; clone size: .; J gene: TRBJ2-5; V gene: TRBV19; CDR3 DNA: TGTGCCAGTAGTATCGGAGGGGAGACCCAGTACTTC; CDR3 protein: CASSIGGETQYF
D gene: .; clone size: .; J gene: TRBJ2-7; V gene: TRBV5-1; CDR3 DNA: TGCGCCAGCAGCTTGGCCTACGGGGGATACGAGCAGTACTTC; CDR3 protein: CASSLAYGGYEQYF
D gene: .; clone size: .; J gene: TRBJ1-4; V gene: TRBV10-2; CDR3 DNA: TGCGCCAGCAGTGAGTTCGCAACTAATGAAAAACTGTTTTTT; CDR3 protein: CASSEFATNEKLFF
D gene: TRBD1; clone size: once; J gene: TRBJ1-5; V gene: TRBV19; CDR3 DNA: TGTGCCAGTAGTAGGCCCTCAGGGGGCGCAGGCAATCAGCCCCAGCATTTT; CDR3 protein: CASSRPSGGAGNQPQHF
D gene: .; clone size: .; J gene: TRBJ1-4; V gene: TRBV2; CDR3 DNA: TGTGCCACTGTGCGGGACGAAAAACTGTTTTTT; CDR3 protein: CATVRDEKLFF
D gene: .; clone size: once; J gene: TRBJ1-1; V gene: TRBV29-1; CDR3 DNA: TGCAGCGTTGAAAGTGTGCGGGGCAACACTGAAGCTTTCTTT; CDR3 protein: CSVESVRGNTEAFF
D gene: .; clone size: .; J gene: TRBJ1-2; V gene: TRBV7-9; CDR3 DNA: TGTGCCAGCAGCGATCAACAGAATAACTATGGCTACACCTTC; CDR3 protein: CASSDQQNNYGYTF
D gene: TRBD1; clone size: .; J gene: TRBJ1-6; V gene: TRBV6-2/TRBV6-3; CDR3 DNA: TGTGCCAGCAGTTACGGTGGGACAGAAAATTCACCCCTCCACTTT; CDR3 protein: CASSYGGTENSPLHF
D gene: TRBD1; clone size: .; J gene: TRBJ2-7; V gene: TRBV7-9; CDR3 DNA: TGTGCCAGCAGCTTAGTAGGGGGCTTGTCGGACGAGCAGTACTTC; CDR3 protein: CASSLVGGLSDEQYF
D gene: TRBD1; clone size: .; J gene: TRBJ2-6; V gene: TRBV5-1; CDR3 DNA: TGCGCCAGCAGCGTTACCGGGACAGCCTCTGGGGCCAACGTCCTGACTTTC; CDR3 protein: CASSVTGTASGANVLTF
D gene: TRBD2; clone size: .; J gene: TRBJ2-3; V gene: TRBV28; CDR3 DNA: TGTGCCAGCAGTTTCGCCCTAGCGGGAGGCACCCGTTCGGGAGATACGCAGTATTTT; CDR3 protein: CASSFALAGGTRSGDTQYF